The entry below gives a single T cell receptor (beta chain) sequence along with its context. Antigen specificity is unknown. The primer mix had 60 Vbeta and 13 Jbeta primers. Sequencing was performed with immunoSEQ multiplex PCR; in TCRdb, only in-frame clones are kept and a portion is missing. The table shows approximately 190,000 clones, with around 85% occurring only once. The sample belongs to a study of cytomegalovirus exposure and HLA in healthy donors. Study results and caveats: A later analysis reportedly found that, within productive TCRs, an Asian-associated ancestry cluster had fewer N-insertions than the mean observed across the roughly 630 donors. Indistinguishability led to the exclusion of some V segments, TRBV6-2 and TRBV6-3 included.

CDR1 and CDR2 from the germline V gene are MNHNS and SASEGT. Trimming removed 7 bases from V and 5 bases from J; junction bases left unmatched: 6. The CDR3 runs 13 residues. The sequenced material came from PBMCs. The TCR originated in a man aged 45-65 years in good health and CMV-seronegative. The chain joins TRBV6-1 to TRBJ1-1, with 8 positions matching TRBD1. CDR3 bases: TGTGCCAGCACTCGGACAGGGACGACTGAAGCTTTCTTT. This gives the protein CASTRTGTTEAFF.